Listed below are T cell receptor beta chains from one sample, sequenced in a study of T cell clonotyping in hematopoietic cell transplantation. Sequencing used immunoSEQ multiplex PCR; TCRdb keeps in-frame clones, though not all of them. The sample shows over 10,000 clones, 90% of them seen only once. Specimen: peripheral blood mononuclear cells. Receptors were obtained from a man younger than 45 in good health. Some clones in this sample may be carry-over from other donors' samples. The CDR3 runs from the conserved cysteine through the conserved F or W. D genes are given only for firm matches. Where a row states a size, it is once, few, many or the class of an expanded clone; other rows omit it.

v_gene	len	j_gene	abundance	d_gene	CDR3nt	CDR3aa
TRBV27	12	TRBJ2-7	.	.	TGTGCCAGCAAGGGTACAGCCTACGAGCAGTACTTC	CASKGTAYEQYF
TRBV4-2	14	TRBJ2-7	.	TRBD2	TGTGCCAGCAGCCAAGATGGGGGGGCCTACGAGCAGTACTTC	CASSQDGGAYEQYF
TRBV4-3	14	TRBJ2-7	.	.	TGCGCCAGCAGCCAAGACACAGCGAACTACGAGCAGTACTTC	CASSQDTANYEQYF
TRBV7-9	16	TRBJ2-1	once	TRBD2	TGTGCCAGCAGCTTAAGTATTCCGGGACTAGCCTTGGAGCAGTTCTTC	CASSLSIPGLALEQFF
TRBV7-8	15	TRBJ2-5	.	TRBD2	TGTGCCAGCAGCTCTGGACTAGCTGGGCAAGAGACCCAGTACTTC	CASSSGLAGQETQYF
TRBV6-5	16	TRBJ1-1	.	.	TGTGCCAGCAGTTACGGTTACAGTTTTGGGAACACTGAAGCTTTCTTT	CASSYGYSFGNTEAFF
TRBV6-1	14	TRBJ2-1	once	.	TGTGCCAGCAGTGAAAGCGGTAGCTGGAGTGAGCAGTTCTTC	CASSESGSWSEQFF
TRBV2	15	TRBJ1-1	.	.	TGTGCCAGCTCCAGCGCTATGATATTGGACACTGAAGCTTTCTTT	CASSSAMILDTEAFF
TRBV6-5	14	TRBJ2-7	.	.	TGTGCCAGCAGTAGGGACATCCACTCCTACGAGCAGTACTTC	CASSRDIHSYEQYF
TRBV4-1	17	TRBJ2-1	.	TRBD2	TGCGCCAGCAGCCAAGGCGACGGGCTAGCGGGAACTAATGAGCAGTTCTTC	CASSQGDGLAGTNEQFF
TRBV29-1	13	TRBJ2-5	few	.	TGCAGCGTCCCCTGGGGGGCAAGGGAGACCCAGTACTTC	CSVPWGARETQYF
TRBV5-4	14	TRBJ1-1	.	.	TGTGCCAGCAGCTTCATTGGGTCTACCACTGAAGCTTTCTTT	CASSFIGSTTEAFF
TRBV30	15	TRBJ1-6	.	.	TGTGCCTGGAGTGGCCTGAGCTCCTATAATTCACCCCTCCACTTT	CAWSGLSSYNSPLHF
TRBV9	16	TRBJ2-2	.	.	TGTGCCAGCAGCGTAGCCCCGGGGACTAACACCGGGGAGCTGTTTTTT	CASSVAPGTNTGELFF
TRBV29-1	16	TRBJ1-2	.	TRBD1	TGCAGCGTTGAAACACCGACAGGGCTCCTAAGCAACGGCTACACCTTC	CSVETPTGLLSNGYTF
TRBV5-1	16	TRBJ2-5	.	TRBD2	TGCGCCAGCAGCTTGGGAGGTAGCGGGGGAACAGAGACCCAGTACTTC	CASSLGGSGGTETQYF
TRBV6-1	13	TRBJ2-7	.	.	TGTGCCAGCAGTGAATTTCGTGGGAGCGAGCAGTACTTC	CASSEFRGSEQYF
TRBV5-1	14	TRBJ1-4	once	.	TGCGCCAGCAGCCCGGGACGCCTCAATGAAAAACTGTTTTTT	CASSPGRLNEKLFF
TRBV29-1	19	TRBJ1-2	.	TRBD1	TGCAGCGTTGATCGGGGGGAGGAAGTAAAGGGGGCCCTTAACTATGGCTACACCTTC	CSVDRGEEVKGALNYGYTF
TRBV5-4	15	TRBJ2-5	.	.	TGTGCCAGCAGGGGCGGGATGCGGGACCAAGAGACCCAGTACTTC	CASRGGMRDQETQYF
TRBV20-1	11	TRBJ2-7	.	.	TGCAGTGCGCTGGTCGCCTACGAGCAGTACTTC	CSALVAYEQYF
TRBV7-2	12	TRBJ2-1	.	.	TGTGCCAGCAGCCTCGATTTCGGTGAGCAGTTCTTC	CASSLDFGEQFF
TRBV6-5	12	TRBJ1-3	.	.	TGTGCCAGCAGTAGCGCTGGAAACACCATATATTTT	CASSSAGNTIYF
TRBV9	16	TRBJ2-1	.	.	TGTGCCAGCAGCGTATTACAGCGGAGCTCCTACAATGAGCAGTTCTTC	CASSVLQRSSYNEQFF
TRBV19	17	TRBJ1-2	.	.	TGTGCCAGTACGTTATACTCCGGACCGGAGGGACGCTATGGCTACACCTTC	CASTLYSGPEGRYGYTF
TRBV6-1	13	TRBJ1-5	.	.	TGTGCCAGCAGTGGGGACCGTAATCAGCCCCAGCATTTT	CASSGDRNQPQHF
TRBV4-1	15	TRBJ2-5	.	.	TGCGCCAGCAGCCAGGACGGACTGAACCAAGAGACCCAGTACTTC	CASSQDGLNQETQYF
TRBV19	14	TRBJ2-7	.	TRBD1	TGTGCCAGTAGGGGGTGGGAAACAGGGGACGAGCAGTACTTC	CASRGWETGDEQYF
TRBV4-1	15	TRBJ2-5	.	TRBD1	TGCGCCAGCAGCCGCGGGACAGGGGGCGGTTGGACCCAGTACTTC	CASSRGTGGGWTQYF
TRBV2	22	TRBJ1-2	.	TRBD1	TGTGCCAGCAGTGGAAGACAGGGAGCGTATATGCGCGTCGGTCTTCTTAACTATGGCTACACCTTC	CASSGRQGAYMRVGLLNYGYTF
TRBV7-6	14	TRBJ2-2	.	TRBD1	TGTGCCAGCAGCGGAGGGACAGGGACCGGGGAGCTGTTTTTT	CASSGGTGTGELFF
TRBV6-6	15	TRBJ2-3	.	.	TGTGCCAGCAGTACCGCACCCGACAGAACCGATACGCAGTATTTT	CASSTAPDRTDTQYF
TRBV2	14	TRBJ2-3	.	.	TGTGCCAGCAGTAGGACGGCGGTTGAAGATACGCAGTATTTT	CASSRTAVEDTQYF
TRBV25-1	14	TRBJ1-1	.	.	TGTGCCAGCAGTGAATATGGGAGGAACACTGAAGCTTTCTTT	CASSEYGRNTEAFF
TRBV21-1	16	TRBJ2-5	.	.	TGTGCCAGCAGCAAACTTGGTCCGGGCGGAGAAGAGACCCAGTACTTC	CASSKLGPGGEETQYF
TRBV29-1	15	TRBJ2-5	.	.	TGCAGCGTTGAACCACAGGGAAGGGGACAAGAGACCCAGTACTTC	CSVEPQGRGQETQYF
TRBV4-1	15	TRBJ1-5	once	.	TGCGCCAGCAGCCCCCATTTTACCCCCAATCAGCCCCAGCATTTT	CASSPHFTPNQPQHF
TRBV29-1	11	TRBJ1-2	once	.	TGCAGCGTTGAGGACGCCGCTGGCTACACCTTC	CSVEDAAGYTF
TRBV2	15	TRBJ2-3	.	TRBD2	TGTGCCAGCAGTGAAGGTCTAGCGGGAGAAGATACGCAGTATTTT	CASSEGLAGEDTQYF
TRBV4-2	17	TRBJ1-1	.	TRBD1	TGTGCCAGCAGCCACGATGATACAGGGGGCGGGAACACTGAAGCTTTCTTT	CASSHDDTGGGNTEAFF
TRBV9	13	TRBJ2-1	.	.	TGTGCCAGCAGCAGGCGACCCGGCAATGAGCAGTTCTTC	CASSRRPGNEQFF
TRBV11-3	16	TRBJ1-4	.	TRBD1	TGTGCCAGCAGCCCCGGGACAGGCCCTAGTGGTGAAAAACTGTTTTTT	CASSPGTGPSGEKLFF
TRBV7-2	12	TRBJ1-1	.	.	TGTGCCAGCAGCTTTGCGGGGTCTGAAGCTTTCTTT	CASSFAGSEAFF
TRBV5-8	17	TRBJ2-7	.	TRBD1	TGTGCCAGCAGCTCCAGGCCCTTACAGGGGTATATCGACGAGCAGTACTTC	CASSSRPLQGYIDEQYF